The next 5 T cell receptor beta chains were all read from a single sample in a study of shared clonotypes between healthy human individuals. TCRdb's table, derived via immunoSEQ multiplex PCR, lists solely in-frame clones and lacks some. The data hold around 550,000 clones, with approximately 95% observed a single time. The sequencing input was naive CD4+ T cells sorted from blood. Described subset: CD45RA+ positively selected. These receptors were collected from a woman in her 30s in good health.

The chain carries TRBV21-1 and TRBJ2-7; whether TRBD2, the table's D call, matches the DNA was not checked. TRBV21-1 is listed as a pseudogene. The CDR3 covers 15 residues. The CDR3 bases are TGTGCCAGCATTCTCACCGGTGGGGAGTCCTACGAGCAGTACTTC. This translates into CASILTGGESYEQYF.

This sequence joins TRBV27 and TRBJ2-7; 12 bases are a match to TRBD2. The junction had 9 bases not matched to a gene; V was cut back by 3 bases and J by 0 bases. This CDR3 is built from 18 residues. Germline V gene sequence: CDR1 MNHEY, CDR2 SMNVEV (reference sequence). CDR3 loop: CASSLRGLAGLSSYEQYF. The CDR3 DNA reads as TGTGCCAGCAGTTTGCGTGGACTAGCGGGACTTAGCTCCTACGAGCAGTACTTC.

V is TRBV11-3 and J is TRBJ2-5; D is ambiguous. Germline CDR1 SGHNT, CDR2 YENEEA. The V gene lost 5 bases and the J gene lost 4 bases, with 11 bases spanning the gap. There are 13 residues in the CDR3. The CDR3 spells CASSQPGTETQYF. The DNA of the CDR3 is TGTGCCAGCAGCCAACCAGGAACAGAGACCCAGTACTTC.

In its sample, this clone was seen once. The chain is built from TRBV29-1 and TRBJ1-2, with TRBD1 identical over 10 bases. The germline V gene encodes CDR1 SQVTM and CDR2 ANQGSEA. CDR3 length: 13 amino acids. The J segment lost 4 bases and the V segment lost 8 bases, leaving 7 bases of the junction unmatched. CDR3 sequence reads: CSFLGQGTYGYTF. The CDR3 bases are TGCAGCTTTTTGGGACAGGGGACCTATGGCTACACCTTC. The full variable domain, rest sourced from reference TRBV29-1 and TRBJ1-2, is SAVISQKPSRDICQRGTSLTIQCQVDSQVTMMFWYRQQPGQSLTLIATANQGSEATYESGFVIDKFPISRPNLTFSTLTVSNMSPEDSSIYLCSFLGQGTYGYTFGSGTRLTVV.

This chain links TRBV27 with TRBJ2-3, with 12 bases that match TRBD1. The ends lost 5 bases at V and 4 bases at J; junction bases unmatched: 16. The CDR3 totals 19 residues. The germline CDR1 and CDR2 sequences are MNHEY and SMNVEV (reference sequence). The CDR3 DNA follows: TGTGCCAGCAGTAAGGCCGGGACAGGGGGCGTCCTTAGGGCAGATACGCAGTATTTT. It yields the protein CASSKAGTGGVLRADTQYF.